The clone carrying this T cell receptor beta chain was counted only a few times. These data are taken from a study of patients and donors after allogeneic stem cell transplantation. In TCRdb, the RT-PCR reads were re-called with MiXCR into one record per CDR3 protein. The sample shows more than 850,000 distinct CDR3 sequences, approximately 19% of them seen only once. The sequenced sample consisted of blood, either unsorted or a sorted T cell fraction (not recorded which). The TCR originated in a human donor who was either an allogeneic HSCT recipient or a stem cell or donor lymphocyte infusion donor (not recorded which). It is not recorded whose cells these are; they may come from a transplant donor.

The CDR3 region is CSASRTSGSSYNEQFF. CDR3 coding DNA: TGCAGTGCTAGTAGGACTAGCGGCTCTTCCTACAATGAGCAGTTCTTC. The chain carries TRBV20-1 and TRBJ2-1; TRBD2 agrees at 10 bases. V lost 3 bases to trimming and J lost 1 base; unmatched junction nucleotides: 6. Germline lookup yields CDR1 DFQATT and CDR2 SNEGSKA (reference sequence). This CDR3 has 16 residues.